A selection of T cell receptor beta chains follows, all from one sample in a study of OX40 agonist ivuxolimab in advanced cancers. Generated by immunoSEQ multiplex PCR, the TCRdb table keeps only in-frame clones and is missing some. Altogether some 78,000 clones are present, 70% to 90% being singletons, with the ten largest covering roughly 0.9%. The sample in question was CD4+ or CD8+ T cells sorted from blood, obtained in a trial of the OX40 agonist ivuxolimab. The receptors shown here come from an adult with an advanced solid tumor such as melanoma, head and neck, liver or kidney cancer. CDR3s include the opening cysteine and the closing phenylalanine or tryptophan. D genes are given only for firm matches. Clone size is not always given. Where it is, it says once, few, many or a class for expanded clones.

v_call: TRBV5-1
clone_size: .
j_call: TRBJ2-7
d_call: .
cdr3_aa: CASSRGDSYEQYF
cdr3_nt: TGCGCCAGCTCTCGAGGGGATTCCTACGAGCAGTACTTC

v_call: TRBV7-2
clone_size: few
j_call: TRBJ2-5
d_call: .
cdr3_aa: CASSLAGVPYQETQYF
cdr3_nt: TGTGCCAGCAGCTTAGCCGGGGTACCGTACCAAGAGACCCAGTACTTC

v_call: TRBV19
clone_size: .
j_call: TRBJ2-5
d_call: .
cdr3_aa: CASSGMGAQETQYF
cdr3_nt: TGTGCCAGTAGTGGGATGGGTGCTCAAGAGACCCAGTACTTC

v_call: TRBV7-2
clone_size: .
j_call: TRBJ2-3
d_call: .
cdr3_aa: CASSLNSGGTDTQYF
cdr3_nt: TGTGCCAGCAGCTTAAATTCAGGGGGCACAGATACGCAGTATTTT

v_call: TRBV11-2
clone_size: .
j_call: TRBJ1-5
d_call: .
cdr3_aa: CASSLRREQPQHF
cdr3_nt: TGTGCCAGCAGCTTAAGGCGAGAGCAGCCCCAGCATTTT

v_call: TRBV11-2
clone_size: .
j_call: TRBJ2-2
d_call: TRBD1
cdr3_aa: CASGLFRQGVNTGELFF
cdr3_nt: TGTGCCAGCGGCTTATTTCGGCAGGGGGTAAACACCGGGGAGCTGTTTTTT

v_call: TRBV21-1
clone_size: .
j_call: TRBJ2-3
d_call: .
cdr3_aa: CASSKERTTSGKGDTQYF
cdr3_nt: TGTGCCAGCAGCAAAGAAAGAACGACTAGCGGGAAAGGAGATACGCAGTATTTT

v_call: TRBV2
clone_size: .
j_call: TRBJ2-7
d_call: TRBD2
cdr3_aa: CASIKLAGNSYEQYF
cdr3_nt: TGTGCCAGCATTAAACTAGCGGGGAACTCCTACGAGCAGTACTTC

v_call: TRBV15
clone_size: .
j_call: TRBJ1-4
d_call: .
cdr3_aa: CATSRESRATNEKLFF
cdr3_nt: TGTGCCACCAGCAGAGAGTCCCGGGCAACTAATGAAAAACTGTTTTTT

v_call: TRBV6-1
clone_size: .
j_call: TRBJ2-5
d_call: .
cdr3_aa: CASSQPGRETQYF
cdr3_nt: TGTGCCAGCAGTCAGCCAGGTCGAGAGACCCAGTACTTC

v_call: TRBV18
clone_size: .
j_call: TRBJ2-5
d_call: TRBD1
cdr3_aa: CASSPGQALGTQYF
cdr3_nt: TGTGCCAGCTCACCGGGACAGGCCCTAGGGACCCAGTACTTC

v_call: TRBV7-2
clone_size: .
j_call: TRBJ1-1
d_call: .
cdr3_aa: CASSLGIANTEAFF
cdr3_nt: TGTGCCAGCAGCTTAGGGATCGCGAACACTGAAGCTTTCTTT

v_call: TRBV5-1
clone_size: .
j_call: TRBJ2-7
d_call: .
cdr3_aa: CASSTETAYEQYF
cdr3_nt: TGCGCCAGCAGCACTGAGACCGCCTACGAGCAGTACTTC

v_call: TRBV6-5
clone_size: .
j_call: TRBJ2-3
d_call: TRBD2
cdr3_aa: CASRAGVTDTQYF
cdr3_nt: TGTGCCAGCAGAGCGGGAGTCACAGATACGCAGTATTTT

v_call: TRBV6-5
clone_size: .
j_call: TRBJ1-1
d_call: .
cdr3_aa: CATYPGQRMNTEAFF
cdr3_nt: TGTGCCACCTACCCAGGACAGCGTATGAACACTGAAGCTTTCTTT

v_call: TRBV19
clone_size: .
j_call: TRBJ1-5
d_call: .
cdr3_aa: CASTGNQPQHF
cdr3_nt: TGTGCCAGTACGGGCAATCAGCCCCAGCATTTT

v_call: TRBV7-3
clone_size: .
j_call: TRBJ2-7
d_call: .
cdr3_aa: CASSLGVAYEQYF
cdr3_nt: TGTGCCAGCAGCTTAGGGGTGGCCTACGAGCAGTACTTC

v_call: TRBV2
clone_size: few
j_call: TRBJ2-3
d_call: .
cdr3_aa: CASERETDTQYF
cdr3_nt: TGTGCCAGCGAGCGAGAGACAGATACGCAGTATTTT

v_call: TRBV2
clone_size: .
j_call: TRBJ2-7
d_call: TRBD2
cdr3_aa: CASSDHGRVTGEQYF
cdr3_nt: TGTGCCAGCAGTGATCACGGGAGGGTGACGGGGGAGCAGTACTTC

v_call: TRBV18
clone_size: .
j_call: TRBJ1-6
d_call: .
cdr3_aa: CASSPGLERNSPLHF
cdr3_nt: TGTGCCAGCTCACCAGGCCTGGAGCGAAATTCACCCCTCCACTTT

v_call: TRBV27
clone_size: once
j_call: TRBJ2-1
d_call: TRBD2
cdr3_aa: CASRNVAGHIYNEQFF
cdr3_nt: TGTGCCAGCAGAAACGTAGCGGGCCACATCTACAATGAGCAGTTCTTC

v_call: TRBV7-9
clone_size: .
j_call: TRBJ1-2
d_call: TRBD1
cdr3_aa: CASSLVRQGYGYTF
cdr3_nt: TGTGCCAGCAGCTTAGTAAGACAGGGGTACGGCTACACCTTC

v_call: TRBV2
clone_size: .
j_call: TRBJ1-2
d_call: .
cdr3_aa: CASNFEGLLNYGYTF
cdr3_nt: TGTGCCAGCAACTTTGAAGGACTCCTTAACTATGGCTACACCTTC

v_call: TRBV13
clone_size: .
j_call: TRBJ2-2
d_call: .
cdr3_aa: CASSLDRPTGELFF
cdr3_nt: TGTGCCAGCAGCTTAGACAGACCCACCGGGGAGCTGTTTTTT

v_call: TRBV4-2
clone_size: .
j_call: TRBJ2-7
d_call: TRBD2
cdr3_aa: CASSQKGLASEQYF
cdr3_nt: TGTGCCAGCAGCCAGAAAGGACTAGCATCCGAGCAGTACTTC

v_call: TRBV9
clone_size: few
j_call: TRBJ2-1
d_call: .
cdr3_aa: CASSVIGRVTYNEQFF
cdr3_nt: TGTGCCAGCAGCGTTATTGGCAGGGTTACCTACAATGAGCAGTTCTTC

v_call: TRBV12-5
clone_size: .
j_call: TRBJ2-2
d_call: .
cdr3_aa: CASGLVYAPLEPRRSGELFF
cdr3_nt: TGTGCTAGTGGTTTGGTATACGCCCCATTGGAGCCGCGGCGATCCGGGGAGCTGTTTTTT

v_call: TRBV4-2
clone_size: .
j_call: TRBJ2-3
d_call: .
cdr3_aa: CASSLGVGADTQYF
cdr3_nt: TGTGCCAGCAGCCTCGGGGTTGGGGCAGATACGCAGTATTTT

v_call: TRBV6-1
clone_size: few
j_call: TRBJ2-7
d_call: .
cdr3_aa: CASSGLDAPVYEQYF
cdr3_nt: TGTGCCAGCAGTGGATTGGACGCGCCCGTCTACGAGCAGTACTTC

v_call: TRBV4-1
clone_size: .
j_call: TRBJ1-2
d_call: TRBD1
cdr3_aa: CASRSGQGALGAYGYTF
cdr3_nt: TGCGCCAGCAGGTCTGGACAGGGGGCGCTCGGAGCTTATGGCTACACCTTC

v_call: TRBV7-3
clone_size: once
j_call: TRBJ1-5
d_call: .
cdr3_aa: CASSLAAGGQNNQPQHF
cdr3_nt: TGTGCCAGCAGCTTAGCGGCTGGTGGACAGAACAATCAGCCCCAGCATTTT

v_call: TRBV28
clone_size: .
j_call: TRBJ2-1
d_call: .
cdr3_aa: CASRLTAVNNEQFF
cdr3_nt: TGTGCCAGCAGATTGACAGCGGTAAACAATGAGCAGTTCTTC

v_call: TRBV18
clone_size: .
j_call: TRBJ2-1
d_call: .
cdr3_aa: CASSPPSSYNEQFF
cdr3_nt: TGTGCCAGCTCACCCCCGAGCTCCTACAATGAGCAGTTCTTC

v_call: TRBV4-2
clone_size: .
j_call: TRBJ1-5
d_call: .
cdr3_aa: CASSQESGGSNQPQHF
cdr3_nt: TGTGCCAGCAGCCAAGAATCCGGAGGGAGCAATCAGCCCCAGCATTTT

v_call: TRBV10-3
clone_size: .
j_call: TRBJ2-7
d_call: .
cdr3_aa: CAISDLGYEQYF
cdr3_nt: TGTGCCATCAGTGACCTCGGGTACGAGCAGTACTTC

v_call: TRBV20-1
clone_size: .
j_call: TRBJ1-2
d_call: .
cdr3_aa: CSARGGTESTF
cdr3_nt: TGCAGTGCTAGAGGAGGGACCGAGAGCACCTTC